The clone carrying this TCR beta chain came up many times. Trimming left V 5 bases short and J 0 bases short, with 13 bases between. Germline assignment: CDR1 MGHDK and CDR2 SYGVNS. CDR3 size: 15 residues. These data come from a study of CD8 T cells in ankylosing spondylitis. MiXCR, run by TCRdb on the 5' RACE reads, gives a single entry per CDR3 protein. Here the sample spans roughly 230,000 distinct CDR3 sequences, roughly a tenth being singletons. The sequenced sample was blood, either unsorted or a sorted T cell fraction (not recorded which). V usage is TRBV25-1 and J usage is TRBJ1-1, with D tentatively TRBD1 (6 bases). This clonotype was sampled from a male donor with ankylosing spondylitis or in good health (not recorded which). Written as DNA, the CDR3 is TGTGCCAGCAGTCCCAACAGGGTTTTGAACACTGAAGCTTTCTTT. Its protein is CASSPNRVLNTEAFF.